The clone carrying this TCR beta chain is a singleton in its sample. As yet, its antigen is unknown. This record belongs to a study of CD8+ T cells in alopecia areata. On the study more broadly: Treated patients were given oral tofacitinib, which was dosed at 5 to 10 mg twice daily. Study-level results: Scalp sequencing captures resident alphabeta T cells of normal skin too.

Following extraction, RNA underwent reverse transcription to cDNA, which served as the sequencing template. Assay used: immunoSEQ multiplex PCR; TCRdb lists only in-frame clones, some missing. The table lists some 120,000 clones, over 50% of them singletons. This receptor was identified in a human donor with alopecia areata. Sample: CD4+ T cells sorted from blood, taken at week 0.

CDR3 in amino acids: CASNLLGGSEQFF. In nucleotides, the CDR3 is TGTGCCAGCAACCTCCTCGGGGGGAGTGAGCAGTTCTTC. The chain carries TRBV7-2 and TRBJ2-1, with 7 bases identical to TRBD2. Germline V gene data show CDR1 as SGHTA and CDR2 as FQGNSA. This CDR3 comprises 13 residues. V gave up 7 bases and J gave up 9 bases; unmatched junction bases: 9.